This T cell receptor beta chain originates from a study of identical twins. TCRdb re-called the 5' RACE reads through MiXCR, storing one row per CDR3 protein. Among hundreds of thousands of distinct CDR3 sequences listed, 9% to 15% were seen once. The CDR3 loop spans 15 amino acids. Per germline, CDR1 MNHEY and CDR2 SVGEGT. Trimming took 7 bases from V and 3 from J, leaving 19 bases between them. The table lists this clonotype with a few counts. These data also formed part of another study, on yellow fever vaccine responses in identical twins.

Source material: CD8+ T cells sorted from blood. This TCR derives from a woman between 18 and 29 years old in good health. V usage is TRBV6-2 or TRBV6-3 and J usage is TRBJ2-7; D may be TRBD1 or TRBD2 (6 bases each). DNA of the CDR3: TGTGCCAGCACCCTAAGGGGGGACCCACGCTACGAGCAGTACTTC. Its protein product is CASTLRGDPRYEQYF.